These 5 T cell receptor beta chains came from one sample sequenced in a study of response to subunit inactivated influenza vaccine. MiXCR, applied by TCRdb to the RT-PCR reads, yields one record per CDR3 protein. The table records approximately 520,000 distinct CDR3 sequences, 25% of them present only once. The source was CD4+ T cells sorted from PBMCs, collected less than 6 days after vaccination. The receptor set was obtained from a man aged 45-65 years who received an inactivated influenza vaccine.

The sample holds a few counts of this clonotype. The J gene is TRBJ2-1, the V gene TRBV15; tentatively, D is TRBD1 or TRBD2 (6 bases each). The germline gives CDR1 LNHNV, CDR2 YYDKDF (reference sequence). CDR3 size: 19 residues. V lost 4 bases and J lost 2, with 24 bases in between. CDR3 sequence (DNA): TGTGCCACCAGCAAAGACCCCCCAGGGGCCAGGAGGGCCTACAATGAGCAGTTCTTC. Translated: CATSKDPPGARRAYNEQFF. The full variable domain, in which reference TRBV15 and TRBJ2-1 provide the parts outside the CDR3, is DAMVIQNPRYQVTQFGKPVTLSCSQTLNHNVMYWYQQKSSQAPKLLFHYYDKDFNNEADTPDNFQSRRPNTSFCFLDIRSPGLGDTAMYLCATSKDPPGARRAYNEQFFGPGTRLTVL.

This clonotype has only a few counts. J is TRBJ2-5 and V is TRBV5-1; D uncertain. V was cut by 1 base and J by 4 bases, with 8 bases left in between. Germline CDR1 is SGHRS and CDR2 is YFSETQ. This CDR3 is built from 13 residues. This chain's CDR3 is CASSLIAAETQYF. The CDR3 DNA follows: TGCGCCAGCAGCTTGATAGCTGCAGAGACCCAGTACTTC.

In this sample, this clonotype turned up a few times. The gene calls are TRBV27 and TRBJ2-1, with 12 bases aligning to TRBD1. J lost 2 bases, V lost 2 bases, and 13 bases had no gene match. CDR1 and CDR2 from the germline V gene are MNHEY and SMNVEV (reference sequence). The CDR3 sequence is 20 residues long. CDR3 DNA sequence: TGTGCCAGCAGTTTAAGGGGGTCGTGGGACAGGGGGCTGACCTACAATGAGCAGTTCTTC. It codes for CASSLRGSWDRGLTYNEQFF.

This clonotype turned up a few times. CDR3 region: CASSYQSGEKLFF. The CDR3 region has the DNA TGTGCCAGCAGTTATCAGAGTGGGGAAAAACTGTTTTTT. This chain uses TRBV27 with TRBJ1-4; the D is unclear. This CDR3 has 13 residues. V gave up 4 bases and J gave up 8 bases, with 11 bases separating them. From germline, CDR1 is MNHEY and CDR2 SMNVEV (reference sequence). The full variable domain, its missing parts supplied by reference TRBV27 and TRBJ1-4, is EAQVTQNPRYLITVTGKKLTVTCSQNMNHEYMSWYRQDPGLGLRQIYYSMNVEVTDKGDVPEGYKVSRKEKRNFPLILESPSPNQTSLYFCASSYQSGEKLFFGSGTQLSVL.

The count of this clonotype is one. The chain couples TRBV5-1 to TRBJ2-3; tentative D call: TRBD2 (6 bases). This CDR3 comprises 16 residues. In germline, CDR1 is SGHRS, CDR2 YFSETQ. The V end was cut by 0 bases, the J end by 0 bases, with 11 bases between. CDR3 residues: CASSLAAGSSTDTQYF. CDR3 DNA sequence: TGCGCCAGCAGCTTGGCCGCGGGGTCTAGCACAGATACGCAGTATTTT.